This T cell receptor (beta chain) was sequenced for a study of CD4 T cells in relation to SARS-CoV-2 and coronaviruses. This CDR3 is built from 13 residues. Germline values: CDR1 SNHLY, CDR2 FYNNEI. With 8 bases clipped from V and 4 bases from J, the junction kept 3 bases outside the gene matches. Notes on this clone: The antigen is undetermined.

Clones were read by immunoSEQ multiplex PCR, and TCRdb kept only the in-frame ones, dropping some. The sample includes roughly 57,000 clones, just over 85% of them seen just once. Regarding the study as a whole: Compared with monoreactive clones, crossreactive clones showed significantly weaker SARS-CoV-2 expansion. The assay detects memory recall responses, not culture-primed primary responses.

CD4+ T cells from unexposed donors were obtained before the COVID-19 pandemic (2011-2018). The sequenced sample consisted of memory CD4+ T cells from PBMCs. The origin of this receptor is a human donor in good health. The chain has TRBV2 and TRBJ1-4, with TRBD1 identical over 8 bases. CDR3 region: CASRQGSNEKLFF. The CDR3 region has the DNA TGTGCCAGCCGACAGGGGAGTAATGAAAAACTGTTTTTT.